These 5 T cell receptor beta chains were sequenced from one sample in a study of T cells in Graves' hyperthyroidism and ophthalmopathy. The investigators amplified TCR beta CDR3 regions from RNA transcripts. A set of HTBI primers served as the primers for a first-round RT-PCR of the TCR CDR3. TCRdb passed the multiplex PCR reads through MiXCR, listing each CDR3 protein once. The sample lists hundreds of thousands of distinct CDR3 sequences, over 12% seen once, with approximately 4.2% in the top ten. The sequenced material came from blood. The receptors were sampled from a middle-aged woman with Graves' ophthalmopathy.

This clonotype was detected many times. The CDR3 coding sequence is TGTGCCATCAAGGCGCGGGGAGAAGGCACCTACGAGCAGTACTTC. Its translation: CAIKARGEGTYEQYF. The chain carries TRBV10-3 and TRBJ2-7; D is possibly TRBD2 (6 bases). The CDR3 consists of 15 residues. Germline-derived CDR1 and CDR2 are ENHRY and SYGVKD. Trimming took 7 bases from V and 2 from J, leaving 18 bases between them.

This clonotype was seen ten or more times. The chain links TRBV2 to TRBJ2-5, with TRBD2 matching over 7 bases. This CDR3 has 16 residues. Germline V gene lookup returns CDR1 SNHLY and CDR2 FYNNEI. The V segment lost 4 bases and the J segment 3 bases; nucleotides outside the gene matches: 11. As DNA, the CDR3 is TGTGCCAGCAGTGCCCAGGGCGGGGGAGGGGAAGAGACCCAGTACTTC. Protein: CASSAQGGGGEETQYF.

This clonotype was recorded many times. The gene calls are TRBV15 and TRBJ2-7, with D possibly TRBD2 on 5 matching bases. CDR1 LNHNV and CDR2 YYDKDF come from the germline V gene (reference sequence). The CDR3 is made up of 14 amino acids. V was cut by 0 bases and J by 6 bases, with 12 bases left in between. Here the CDR3 DNA reads TGTGCCACCAGCAGAGAGAGGGTAGTGGGCGAGCAGTACTTC. It yields the protein CATSRERVVGEQYF.

This clonotype was found many times. The chain links TRBV20-1 to TRBJ2-7; 7 bases map to TRBD2. After removal of 5 bases from V and 5 bases from J, the junction contained 12 bases not matched to a gene. Germline V gene sequence: CDR1 DFQATT, CDR2 SNEGSKA (reference sequence). The CDR3 extends over 14 amino acids. The CDR3 loop is CSAPKRGTTDEQYF. The CDR3 bases are TGCAGTGCTCCTAAGCGGGGCACTACGGACGAGCAGTACTTC.

This clonotype was observed at least ten times. This chain connects TRBV20-1 to TRBJ2-7; 8 bases map to TRBD2. This CDR3 is 14 amino acids long. Germline CDR1 reads DFQATT; CDR2 reads SNEGSKA (reference sequence). V dropped 5 bases and J dropped 3; count of bases not matched to a gene: 9. The CDR3 DNA sequence: TGCAGTGCTGGCCCACTAGCGGAGGACTACGAGCAGTACTTC. Translating it yields CSAGPLAEDYEQYF.